These 21 T cell receptor beta chains originate from one sample sequenced in a study of Ad26.COV2.S vaccination and SARS-CoV-2 variants. The treatment is: about 20 received Ad26.COV2.S at low or high dose, single or two shots; about five received placebo; per-sample allocation not given. Collection of samples fell on day 63 after the first vaccine or placebo injection. Libraries were prepared by immunoSEQ multiplex PCR; TCRdb keeps only in-frame clonotypes and omits some of them. The sample carries 350,000 to 550,000 clones, roughly 87% recorded once. Sequenced here: peripheral blood, sampled in a trial of Ad26.COV2.S vaccine versus placebo. The receptors come from a person between 18 and 60 years old who received the Ad26.COV2.S COVID-19 vaccine or a placebo.

The chain is built from TRBV5-1 and TRBJ2-5, with TRBD1 matching 9 bases. The CDR3 has 16 residues. J was trimmed by 4 bases and V by 0 bases; bases with no gene match: 7. Germline V gene data show CDR1 as SGHRS and CDR2 as YFSETQ. CDR3 DNA: TGCGCCAGCAGCTTGGGAACAGGGGGCGCGTCAGAGACCCAGTACTTC. Translation gives CASSLGTGGASETQYF.

This clone was counted a single time. The CDR3, as DNA: TGTGCCAGCAGTGCGCGACAGGGTGAAGAAAAACTGTTTTTT. Its translation is CASSARQGEEKLFF. This chain connects TRBV6-6 to TRBJ1-4, with TRBD1 matching over 7 bases. The germline gives CDR1 MNHNY, CDR2 SVGAGI (reference sequence). V was clipped by 5 bases and J by 8 bases; unmatched bases: 8. The CDR3 spans 14 residues.

The gene calls are TRBV5-1 and TRBJ2-1; D remains ambiguous. Germline V gene data show CDR1 as SGHRS and CDR2 as YFSETQ. CDR3 length: 14 residues. Trimming took off 2 bases at V and 4 bases at J, with 10 bases between the two ends. CDR3 nucleotides: TGCGCCAGCAGCTTAACTGGGCCGTACAATGAGCAGTTCTTC. It encodes CASSLTGPYNEQFF.

This clone was seen only once. The J gene is TRBJ2-2, the V gene TRBV24-1, with D perhaps being TRBD1 or TRBD2 (5 bases each). Germline-derived CDR1 and CDR2 are KGHDR and SFDVKD. Trimming shortened V by 0 bases and J by 7 bases, and 11 bases separated the two germline ends. This CDR3 comprises 15 residues. The CDR3: CATSDLRGEGGELFF. The DNA of the CDR3 is TGTGCCACCAGTGATTTGCGAGGGGAAGGCGGGGAGCTGTTTTTT.

The chain couples TRBV29-1 to TRBJ2-5, with D unclear. The CDR3 has 11 residues. V was clipped by 2 bases and J by 10 bases, with 11 bases between them. The germline V gene has CDR1 SQVTM and CDR2 ANQGSEA. The CDR3 DNA follows: TGCAGCGTTGAATCACCGAACTTCCAGTACTTC. Translation gives CSVESPNFQYF.

This chain connects TRBV7-9 to TRBJ1-4; D unclear. The length of the CDR3 is 19 residues. Between the trimmed V and J ends, which lost 3 bases and 0 bases, there was a span of 20 bases. Germline V lookup: CDR1 SEHNR, CDR2 FQNEAQ (reference sequence). In DNA, the CDR3 is TGTGCCAGCAGCTTTGAAGGGCCGGTTACCATTGCAACTAATGAAAAACTGTTTTTT. Amino acids: CASSFEGPVTIATNEKLFF.

V usage is TRBV9 and J usage is TRBJ1-2, with unresolved D. Germline values: CDR1 SGDLS, CDR2 YYNGEE. The CDR3 totals 13 residues. Trimming shortened V by 3 bases and J by 5 bases, and 11 bases separated the two germline ends. CDR3 sequence reads: CASSERAGYGYTF. CDR3 in DNA: TGTGCCAGCAGCGAGCGGGCGGGATATGGCTACACCTTC.

The chain has TRBV5-1 and TRBJ1-1, with D hard to call. Trimming removed 8 bases from V and 1 base from J, with 12 bases in between. Looked up from germline, CDR1 is SGHRS and CDR2 is YFSETQ. This CDR3 spans 13 amino acids. The CDR3 DNA sequence: TGCGCCAGTAACGAACAGTGGAACACTGAAGCTTTCTTT. Protein sequence: CASNEQWNTEAFF.

The chain carries TRBV15 and TRBJ2-7; D is undetermined. The CDR3 contains 17 residues. V was trimmed by 1 base and J by 1 base, leaving 17 bases between them. Germline lookup yields CDR1 LNHNV and CDR2 YYDKDF (reference sequence). CDR3 sequence: CATSRGPNRGVSYEQYV. In DNA, the CDR3 is TGTGCCACCAGCAGAGGCCCAAACCGCGGTGTGTCCTACGAGCAGTACGTC.

The sample holds one count of this clone. The CDR3 region is CAISDERGVSDTQYF. Here the CDR3 DNA reads TGTGCCATCAGTGATGAGCGGGGGGTGTCAGATACGCAGTATTTT. V usage is TRBV10-3 and J usage is TRBJ2-3; TRBD2 matches at 9 bases. V trimming: 3 bases; J trimming: 4 bases; junction bases outside the gene matches: 5. Germline V gene sequence: CDR1 ENHRY, CDR2 SYGVKD. There are 15 residues in the CDR3.

The chain uses TRBV28 and TRBJ2-2; D remains unclear. The CDR3 spans 12 residues. The germline V gene encodes CDR1 MDHEN and CDR2 SYDVKM. V gave up 3 bases and J gave up 5 bases, with 4 bases separating them. Here the CDR3 reads CASSLWTGELFF. The CDR3 DNA reads TGTGCCAGCAGTTTGTGGACCGGGGAGCTGTTTTTT. The whole variable domain, filled in from reference TRBV28 and TRBJ2-2, reads DVKVTQSSRYLVKRTGEKVFLECVQDMDHENMFWYRQDPGLGLRLIYFSYDVKMKEKGDIPEGYSVSREKKERFSLILESASTNQTSMYLCASSLWTGELFFGEGSRLTVL.

The chain links TRBV18 to TRBJ2-3; 7 bases are a match to TRBD1. Germline CDR1 KGHSH, CDR2 LQKENI. This CDR3 is built from 15 residues. J was trimmed by 0 bases and V by 3 bases; bases with no gene match: 3. The CDR3 sequence: CASSPGTDSTDTQYF. CDR3 bases: TGTGCCAGCTCACCCGGGACAGACAGCACAGATACGCAGTATTTT.

Of note for this clone: Other DNA sequences in this sample translate to the same CDR3. V and J are TRBV7-9 and TRBJ1-1, with D hard to call. In germline, CDR1 is SEHNR, CDR2 FQNEAQ (reference sequence). Deletions cut 1 base from V and 5 bases from J, with 8 bases between. CDR3 length equals 13 residues. The CDR3: CASSLGQGTEAFF. The CDR3 region has the DNA TGTGCCAGCAGCTTAGGCCAAGGGACTGAAGCTTTCTTT.

This clone was found once. V is TRBV7-3 and J is TRBJ2-7; D is unclear. CDR3 length: 10 amino acids. Germline CDR1 SGHTA, CDR2 FQGTGA. The V end was cut by 3 bases, the J end by 3 bases, with 0 bases between. CDR3 sequence reads: CASSFYEQYV. In DNA, the CDR3 is TGTGCCAGCAGCTTCTACGAGCAGTACGTC.

The chain uses TRBV28 and TRBJ2-7, with D unclear. Germline loops: CDR1 MDHEN, CDR2 SYDVKM. Trimming left V 3 bases short and J 2 bases short, with 8 bases between. CDR3 length equals 13 residues. The CDR3 bases are TGTGCCAGCAGTTTTCAGAATACCTACGAGCAGTACTTC. Its protein is CASSFQNTYEQYF.

This chain uses TRBV2 with TRBJ2-7; TRBD1 matches at 7 bases. The CDR3 runs 17 residues. Unmatched junction bases numbered 12, after V lost 4 bases and J lost 0 bases. In germline, CDR1 is SNHLY, CDR2 FYNNEI. This chain's CDR3 is CASSVGFVGGASYEQYV. Written as DNA, the CDR3 is TGTGCCAGCAGTGTGGGATTCGTAGGGGGCGCCTCCTACGAGCAGTACGTC.

CDR3 nucleotides: TGTGCCAGCAGCTCAGCCCCGGGACTAGCGGGAGAGAATGAGCAGTTCTTC. This translates into CASSSAPGLAGENEQFF. The chain uses TRBV9 and TRBJ2-1, with 14 bases lining up with TRBD2. CDR1 is SGDLS, CDR2 YYNGEE, per germline. The CDR3 is 17 residues long. V lost 4 bases, J lost 7 bases, and 10 bases stayed unmatched.

The chain recombines TRBV21-1 with TRBJ2-1; TRBD2 is the table's D call, not checked against the DNA. TRBV21-1 is listed as a pseudogene. The CDR3 has 18 residues. The CDR3 loop reads CASSKNLGTSGQYNEQFF. The CDR3 coding sequence is TGTGCCAGCAGCAAAAACCTGGGGACTAGCGGACAGTACAATGAGCAGTTCTTC.

The CDR3 DNA sequence: TGTGCCAGCAGCTCTCACTCCGGGACTAGCGGGGTTCGGAATGAGCAGTTCTTC. Translating gives CASSSHSGTSGVRNEQFF. V is TRBV13 and J is TRBJ2-1; 13 nucleotides line up with TRBD2. CDR1 PRHDT and CDR2 FYEKMQ come from the germline V gene (reference sequence). After removal of 4 bases from V and 7 bases from J, the junction contained 13 bases not matched to a gene. This CDR3 comprises 18 residues. Full variable domain (remainder filled in from reference TRBV13 and TRBJ2-1): AAGVIQSPRHLIKEKRETATLKCYPIPRHDTVYWYQQGPGQDPQFLISFYEKMQSDKGSIPDRFSAQQFSDYHSELNMSSLELGDSALYFCASSSHSGTSGVRNEQFFGPGTRLTVL.

This chain connects TRBV6-5 to TRBJ2-1; the D is unclear. V lost 2 bases, J lost 5 bases, and 7 bases lay in between. The CDR3 is made up of 13 amino acids. The germline V gene has CDR1 MNHEY and CDR2 SVGAGI. This CDR3 is CASSYSFDNEQFF. CDR3 nucleotides: TGTGCCAGCAGTTACAGTTTCGACAATGAGCAGTTCTTC.

The chain employs TRBV7-9 and TRBJ1-3; 7 nucleotides match TRBD1. The CDR3 is 15 amino acids. V was pared by 4 bases and J by 2 bases, with 5 bases of the junction left unmatched. Germline values: CDR1 SEHNR, CDR2 FQNEAQ (reference sequence). For the CDR3, the DNA is TGTGCCAGCAGCTCTATACAGGGGCCTGGAAACACCATATATTTT. Translation gives CASSSIQGPGNTIYF.